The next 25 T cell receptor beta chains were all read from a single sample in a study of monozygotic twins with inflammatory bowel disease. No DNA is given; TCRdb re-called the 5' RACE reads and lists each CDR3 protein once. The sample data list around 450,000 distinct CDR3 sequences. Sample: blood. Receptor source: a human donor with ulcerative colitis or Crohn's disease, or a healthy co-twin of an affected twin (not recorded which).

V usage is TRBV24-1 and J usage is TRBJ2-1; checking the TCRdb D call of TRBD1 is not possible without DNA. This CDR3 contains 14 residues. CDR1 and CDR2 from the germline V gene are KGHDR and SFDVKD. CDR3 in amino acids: CATSLDRGLDEQFF.

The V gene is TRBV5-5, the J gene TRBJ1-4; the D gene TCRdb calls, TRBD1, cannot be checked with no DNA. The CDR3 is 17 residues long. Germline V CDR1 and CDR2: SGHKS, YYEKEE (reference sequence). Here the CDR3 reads CASSLAGGGAVIEKLFF.

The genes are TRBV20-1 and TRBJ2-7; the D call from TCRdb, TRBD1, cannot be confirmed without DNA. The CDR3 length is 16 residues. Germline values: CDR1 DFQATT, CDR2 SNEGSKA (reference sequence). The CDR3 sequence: CSARNPSGQAAYEQYF.

CDR3 amino acids: CASEEGTTGELFF. This rearrangement joins TRBV5-1 to TRBJ2-2; with no DNA, the TCRdb D assignment of TRBD2 cannot be verified. CDR3 size: 13 residues. Looked up from germline, CDR1 is SGHRS and CDR2 is YFSETQ.

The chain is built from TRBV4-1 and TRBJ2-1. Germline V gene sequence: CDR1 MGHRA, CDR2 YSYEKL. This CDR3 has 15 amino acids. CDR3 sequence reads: CASSQEGSPWNEQFF.

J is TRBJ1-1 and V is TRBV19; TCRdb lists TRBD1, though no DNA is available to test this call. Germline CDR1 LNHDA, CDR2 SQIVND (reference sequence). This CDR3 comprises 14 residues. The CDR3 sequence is CASSNGRGNTEAFF.

The CDR3 loop reads CSVGQPQDGYTF. The chain employs TRBV29-1 and TRBJ1-2; lacking DNA, the TRBD1 call made by TCRdb goes unchecked. The length of the CDR3 is 12 residues. The germline CDR1 and CDR2 sequences are SQVTM and ANQGSEA.

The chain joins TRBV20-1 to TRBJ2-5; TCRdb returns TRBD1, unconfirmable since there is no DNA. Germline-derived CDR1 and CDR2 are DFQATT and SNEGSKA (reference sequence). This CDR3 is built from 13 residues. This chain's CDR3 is CSARDREWETQYF.

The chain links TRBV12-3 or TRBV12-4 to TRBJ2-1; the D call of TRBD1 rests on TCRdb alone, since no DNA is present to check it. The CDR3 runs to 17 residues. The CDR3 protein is CASSLTTGQGSYNEQFF.

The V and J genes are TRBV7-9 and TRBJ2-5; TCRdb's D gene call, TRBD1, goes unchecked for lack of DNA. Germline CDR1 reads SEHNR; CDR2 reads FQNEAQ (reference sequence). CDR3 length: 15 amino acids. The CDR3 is CASSRSQGLDETQYF.

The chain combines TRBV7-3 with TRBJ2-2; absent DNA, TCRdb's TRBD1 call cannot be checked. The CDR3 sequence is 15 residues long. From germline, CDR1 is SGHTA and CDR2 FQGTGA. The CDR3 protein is CASSSGQGANGELFF.

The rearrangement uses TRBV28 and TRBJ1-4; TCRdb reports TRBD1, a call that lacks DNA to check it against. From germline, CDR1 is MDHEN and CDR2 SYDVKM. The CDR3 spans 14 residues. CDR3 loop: CASSLIGGNEKLFF.

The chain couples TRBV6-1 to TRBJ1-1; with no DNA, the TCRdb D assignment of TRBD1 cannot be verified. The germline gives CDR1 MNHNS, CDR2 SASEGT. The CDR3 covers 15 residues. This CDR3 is CASSTPGRLNTEAFF.

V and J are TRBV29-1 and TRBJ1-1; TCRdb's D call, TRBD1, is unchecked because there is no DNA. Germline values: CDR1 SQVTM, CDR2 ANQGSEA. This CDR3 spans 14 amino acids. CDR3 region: CSVEGGLGNTEAFF.

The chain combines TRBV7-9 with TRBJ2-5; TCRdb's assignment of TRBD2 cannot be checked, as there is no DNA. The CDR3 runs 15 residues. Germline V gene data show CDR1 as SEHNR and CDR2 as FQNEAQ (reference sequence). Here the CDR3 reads CASSLGAALKETQYF.

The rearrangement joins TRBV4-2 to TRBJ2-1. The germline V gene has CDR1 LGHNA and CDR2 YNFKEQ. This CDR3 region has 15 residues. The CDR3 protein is CASSQAILDRDEQFF.

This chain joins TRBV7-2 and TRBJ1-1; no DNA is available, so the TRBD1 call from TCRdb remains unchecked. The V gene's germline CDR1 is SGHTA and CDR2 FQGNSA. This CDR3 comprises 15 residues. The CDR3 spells CASSLVLGGSTEAFF.

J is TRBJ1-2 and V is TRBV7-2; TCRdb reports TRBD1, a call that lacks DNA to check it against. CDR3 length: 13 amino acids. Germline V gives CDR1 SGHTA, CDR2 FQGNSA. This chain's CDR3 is CASSRDRHYGYTF.

The CDR3 loop reads CASSLPDSGPNNEQFF. The chain is built from TRBV19 and TRBJ2-1; the D call from TCRdb, TRBD1, cannot be confirmed without DNA. Germline CDR1 LNHDA, CDR2 SQIVND (reference sequence). This CDR3 is 16 amino acids long.

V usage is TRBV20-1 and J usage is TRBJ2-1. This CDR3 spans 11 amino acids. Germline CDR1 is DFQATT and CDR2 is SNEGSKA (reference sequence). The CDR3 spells CSARDLREQFF.

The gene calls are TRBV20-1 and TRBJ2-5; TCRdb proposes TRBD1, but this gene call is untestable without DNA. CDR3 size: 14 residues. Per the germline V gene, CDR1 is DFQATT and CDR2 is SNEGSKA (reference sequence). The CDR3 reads CSARLGGPGETQYF.

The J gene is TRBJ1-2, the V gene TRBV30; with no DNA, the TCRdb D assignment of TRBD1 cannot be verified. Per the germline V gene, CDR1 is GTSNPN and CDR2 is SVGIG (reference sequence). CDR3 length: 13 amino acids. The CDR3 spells CAWSVNEGLGYTF.

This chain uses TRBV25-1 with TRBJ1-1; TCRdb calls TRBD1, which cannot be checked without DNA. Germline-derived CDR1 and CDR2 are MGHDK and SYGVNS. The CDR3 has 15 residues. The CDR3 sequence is CASSESGYPNTEAFF.

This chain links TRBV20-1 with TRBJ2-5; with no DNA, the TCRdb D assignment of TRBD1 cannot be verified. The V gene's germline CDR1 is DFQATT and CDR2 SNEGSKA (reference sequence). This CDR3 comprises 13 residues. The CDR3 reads CSAIHAGAETQYF.

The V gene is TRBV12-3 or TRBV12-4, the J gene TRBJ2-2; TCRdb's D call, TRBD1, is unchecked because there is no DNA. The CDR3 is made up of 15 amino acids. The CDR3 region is CASRLIQGAVGELFF.